A single sample gave rise to the 29 T cell receptor beta chains below, sequenced in a study of T-cell reconstitution after alpha-beta-depleted transplantation in children (dated by TCRdb to the mid-2010s). Preparation of the library involved PCR. The sequencer was an Illumina HiSeq 2500. Molecular barcoding was employed in the preparation of TCR libraries, with unique molecular identifiers being used to normalize TCRbeta repertoire quantification. TCRdb passed the public sequencing reads through fastp at Q25 and MiXCR, retaining productive beta sequences. Rows are unified per CDR3 protein, each entry keeping the most common DNA and genes. The sample table holds 120,000 to 150,000 distinct CDR3 sequences, of which 8% to 10% were seen once. Of the sample, over 15% falls within the top ten clones. The treatment or condition label here, explained by the study, means: allogeneic hematopoietic cell transplantation with graft depleted of TCRalphabeta T cells and CD19 B cells.

The sequencing used PBMCs, mostly from graft donor cells, collected 180 days after TCRalphabeta/CD19-depleted stem cell transplant. These receptors all come from a female patient aged 2-10 years who had a stem cell transplant for congenital amegakaryocytic thrombocytopenia, so the T cells may come from the graft donor.

The table lists this clonotype with a few counts. This may be a read error, as it is one base from a much larger clone. V is TRBV7-2 and J is TRBJ2-7; possibly TRBD2 for D (6 bases). Trimming took 3 bases from V and 5 from J, leaving 14 bases between them. Germline-derived CDR1 and CDR2 are SGHTA and FQGNSA. The CDR3 has 14 residues. CDR3 in DNA: TGTGCCAGCAGCTTCGGGGGTTTTGGGAACGAGCAGTACTTC. Residues: CASSFGGFGNEQYF.

The CDR3 sequence is CASSLLTPWDTDTQYF. CDR3 DNA: TGTGCCAGCAGTCTCCTAACCCCGTGGGACACAGATACGCAGTATTTT. This rearrangement joins TRBV6-1 to TRBJ2-3; D call uncertain. V lost 5 bases and J lost 2, with 17 bases in between. Germline V gene data show CDR1 as MNHNS and CDR2 as SASEGT. This CDR3 spans 16 amino acids.

In this sample, this clonotype turned up a few times. The rearrangement links TRBV28 to TRBJ2-7, with D possibly TRBD1 on 5 matching bases. CDR1 MDHEN and CDR2 SYDVKM come from the germline V gene. This CDR3 contains 14 residues. Deletions cut 6 bases from V and 6 bases from J, with 18 bases between. The CDR3 DNA is TGTGCCAGCAGGCCTCAGGGCAGTCAGGCCGAGCAGTACTTC. It encodes CASRPQGSQAEQYF. The full variable domain, its missing parts supplied by reference TRBV28 and TRBJ2-7, is DVKVTQSSRYLVKRTGEKVFLECVQDMDHENMFWYRQDPGLGLRLIYFSYDVKMKEKGDIPEGYSVSREKKERFSLILESASTNQTSMYLCASRPQGSQAEQYFGPGTRLTVT.

This clonotype was recorded a few times. The J gene is TRBJ1-1, the V gene TRBV28; tentatively, D is TRBD1 (5 bases). Trimming pared 5 bases from V and 1 base from J, leaving 20 bases between. The CDR3 is 17 amino acids. Germline V gene data show CDR1 as MDHEN and CDR2 as SYDVKM. CDR3 nucleotide sequence: TGTGCCAGCAGTCAACAATCGGGGGGGAGTCGGAACACTGAAGCTTTCTTT. Protein sequence: CASSQQSGGSRNTEAFF.

There are many counts of this clonotype. The V call is TRBV20-1, the J call TRBJ2-3; 12 nucleotides line up with TRBD2. The CDR3 covers 16 residues. Trimming removed 3 bases from V and 5 bases from J; junction bases left unmatched: 9. Germline V gives CDR1 DFQATT, CDR2 SNEGSKA (reference sequence). The CDR3 region is CSASLPGLAGLDTQYF. The DNA of the CDR3 is TGCAGTGCTAGTCTTCCCGGACTAGCGGGATTAGATACGCAGTATTTT.

This clonotype came up many times. This chain joins TRBV25-1 and TRBJ2-6; D is uncertain. V was cut by 4 bases and J by 0 bases, with 7 bases left in between. The CDR3 is 15 amino acids. The V gene's germline CDR1 is MGHDK and CDR2 SYGVNS. CDR3 region: CASSVGDSGANVLTF. DNA of the CDR3: TGTGCCAGCAGTGTCGGAGACTCTGGGGCCAACGTCCTGACTTTC. Full variable domain (outside the CDR3, taken from reference TRBV25-1 and TRBJ2-6): EADIYQTPRYLVIGTGKKITLECSQTMGHDKMYWYQQDPGMELHLIHYSYGVNSTEKGDLSSESTVSRIRTEHFPLTLESARPSHTSQYLCASSVGDSGANVLTFGAGSRLTVL.

This clonotype was seen a handful of times. The CDR3 bases are TGTGCCAGCAGCCAACTTGGCACGATGGACACCGGGGAGCTGTTTTTT. Translating gives CASSQLGTMDTGELFF. The chain combines TRBV3-1 with TRBJ2-2; D gene unclear. Germline CDR1 is LGHDT and CDR2 is YNNKEL (reference sequence). V was clipped by 2 bases and J by 3 bases, with 13 bases between them. This CDR3 region has 16 residues.

The chain uses TRBV5-1 and TRBJ1-6, with a weak D call TRBD1 (5 bases). The CDR3 has 16 residues. Trimming removed 4 bases from V and 8 bases from J, with 19 bases in between. Germline V lookup: CDR1 SGHRS, CDR2 YFSETQ. This CDR3 reads CASSPLAGSGDSPLHF. Written as DNA, the CDR3 is TGCGCCAGCAGCCCCCTGGCAGGGTCGGGGGATTCACCCCTCCACTTT. The full variable domain, in which reference TRBV5-1 and TRBJ1-6 provide the parts outside the CDR3, is KAGVTQTPRYLIKTRGQQVTLSCSPISGHRSVSWYQQTPGQGLQFLFEYFSETQRNKGNFPGRFSGRQFSNSRSEMNVSTLELGDSALYLCASSPLAGSGDSPLHFGNGTRLTVT.

The sample holds many counts of this clonotype. The chain has TRBV20-1 and TRBJ2-3; unclear D gene. Deletions cut 1 base from V and 5 bases from J, with 10 bases between. The germline gives CDR1 DFQATT, CDR2 SNEGSKA (reference sequence). The CDR3 is 13 residues long. CDR3 sequence reads: CSARGHSGDTQYF. In DNA form, the CDR3 reads TGCAGTGCTAGAGGCCATTCGGGAGATACGCAGTATTTT.

The chain is built from TRBV10-3 and TRBJ2-1, with a weak D call TRBD2 (6 bases). The V and J ends lost 0 bases and 0 bases respectively, with 18 bases between them. Germline assignment: CDR1 ENHRY and CDR2 SYGVKD. The CDR3 has 19 amino acids. CDR3 DNA sequence: TGTGCCATCAGTGAGTCGAAGTGGAGGGTTGACAGCTCCTACAATGAGCAGTTCTTC. It is translated as CAISESKWRVDSSYNEQFF.

Many counts were recorded for this clonotype. The chain recombines TRBV10-3 with TRBJ2-3; 8 nucleotides agree with TRBD1. CDR3 length: 16 residues. From germline, CDR1 is ENHRY and CDR2 SYGVKD. The junction had 3 bases not matched to a gene; V was cut back by 0 bases and J by 1 base. CDR3 protein: CAISESGTGGTDTQYF. The CDR3 nucleotides are TGTGCCATCAGTGAGTCGGGGACAGGTGGCACAGATACGCAGTATTTT.

As to this clonotype: Since a much larger clone is just one base distant, this may be a read error. V gene TRBV6-1 combines with J gene TRBJ1-5; 8 bases fit TRBD1. Germline V CDR1 and CDR2: MNHNS, SASEGT. V was pared by 5 bases and J by 5 bases, with 11 bases of the junction left unmatched. The CDR3 totals 16 residues. DNA for the CDR3: TGTGCCAGCAGTACCAACTACGGGACAGGCGATCAGCCCCAGCATTTT. This encodes CASSTNYGTGDQPQHF.

This clonotype was seen many times. This sequence joins TRBV6-5 and TRBJ1-4; D remains unclear. V lost 6 bases, J lost 6 bases, and 14 bases lay in between. From germline, CDR1 is MNHEY and CDR2 SVGAGI. The CDR3 is made up of 14 amino acids. The CDR3 here is CASRLQGSDEKLFF. CDR3 bases: TGTGCCAGCAGGTTACAAGGATCGGATGAAAAACTGTTTTTT.

This clonotype has at least ten counts. The chain recombines TRBV11-1 with TRBJ2-5; 8 bases fit TRBD2. J was trimmed by 3 bases and V by 7 bases; bases with no gene match: 10. Germline V gene lookup returns CDR1 SGHAT and CDR2 FQDESV (reference sequence). CDR3 length: 15 amino acids. CDR3 sequence: CASNRGGADEETQYF. Here the CDR3 DNA reads TGTGCCAGCAACCGGGGGGGGGCTGACGAAGAGACCCAGTACTTC.

This clonotype was counted many times. This chain uses TRBV29-1 with TRBJ2-7; TRBD2 is a possible D gene (5 bases). Germline CDR1 reads SQVTM; CDR2 reads ANQGSEA. The V end was cut by 5 bases, the J end by 2 bases, with 13 bases between. The CDR3 length is 13 residues. The CDR3 region is CSVLSGSTYEQYF. The DNA for the CDR3 is TGCAGCGTTCTGTCGGGGAGCACCTACGAGCAGTACTTC.

The rearrangement uses TRBV30 and TRBJ1-1, with D uncertain. The V and J ends lost 0 bases and 5 bases respectively, with 19 bases between them. From germline, CDR1 is GTSNPN and CDR2 SVGIG (reference sequence). The CDR3 spans 16 residues. The CDR3, as DNA: TGTGCCTGGAGTGTAACGGGCCTGACCCGCCGGACTGAAGCTTTCTTT. Amino acid sequence: CAWSVTGLTRRTEAFF.

This clonotype was seen more than once but under ten times. The V and J genes are TRBV20-1 and TRBJ1-4; D is unresolved. V was shortened by 0 bases and J by 7 bases, with 18 bases between the two germline ends. Germline CDR1 DFQATT, CDR2 SNEGSKA (reference sequence). This CDR3 region has 16 residues. The CDR3 nucleotides are TGCAGTGCTAGAGATCGAAAGGTCGGGTGGGCTGAAAAACTGTTTTTT. Protein product: CSARDRKVGWAEKLFF.

Ten or more counts support this clonotype. The genes are TRBV7-2 and TRBJ2-7; D gene ambiguous. This CDR3 region has 13 residues. Germline V gene lookup returns CDR1 SGHTA and CDR2 FQGNSA. Trimming took 5 bases from V and 6 from J, leaving 14 bases between them. In nucleotides, the CDR3 is TGTGCCAGCAGCATCGGCCCCTTTGCCGAGCAGTACTTC. Translated, it gives CASSIGPFAEQYF.

This clonotype was picked up many times. The J gene is TRBJ1-2, the V gene TRBV10-3; 9 bases agree with TRBD1. Germline CDR1 is ENHRY and CDR2 is SYGVKD. CDR3 length: 14 amino acids. The V segment lost 5 bases and the J segment 4 bases; nucleotides outside the gene matches: 5. CDR3 sequence: CAISSGTGSYGYTF. CDR3 in DNA: TGTGCCATCAGTTCCGGGACAGGGTCCTATGGCTACACCTTC.

At least ten counts were recorded for this clonotype. The chain couples TRBV27 to TRBJ2-1; D is possibly TRBD1 (5 bases). Germline CDR1 is MNHEY and CDR2 is SMNVEV (reference sequence). V was trimmed by 3 bases and J by 6 bases, leaving 9 bases between them. This CDR3 has 13 amino acids. The CDR3 DNA reads TGTGCCAGCAGTTTGTGGGGCCCCAATGAGCAGTTCTTC. This encodes CASSLWGPNEQFF.

In this sample, this clonotype turned up a few times. The rearrangement joins TRBV5-1 to TRBJ2-1; D may match TRBD1 or TRBD2 (6 bases each). Looked up from germline, CDR1 is SGHRS and CDR2 is YFSETQ. V was pared by 2 bases and J by 2 bases, with 8 bases between. The CDR3 has 14 residues. The CDR3 sequence is CASSFGGPYNEQFF. The CDR3 DNA sequence: TGCGCCAGCAGCTTCGGGGGCCCCTACAATGAGCAGTTCTTC.

This clonotype was counted a few times. The genes are TRBV7-9 and TRBJ2-3; a possible D gene is TRBD2 (5 bases). Germline V CDR1 and CDR2: SEHNR, FQNEAQ (reference sequence). V shed 6 bases and J shed 4 bases, with 17 bases lying between them. CDR3 size: 15 residues. CDR3 in amino acids: CASRSRSLGADTQYF. The CDR3 DNA reads TGTGCCAGCAGATCTAGGAGTCTCGGGGCAGATACGCAGTATTTT.

This clonotype showed up many times. The chain combines TRBV5-1 with TRBJ2-5; perhaps TRBD1 as D (5 bases). V lost 1 base and J lost 4, with 11 bases in between. The CDR3 is made up of 14 amino acids. Germline V lookup: CDR1 SGHRS, CDR2 YFSETQ. The CDR3 DNA follows: TGCGCCAGCAGCTTGTGGCAGGGCGGAGAGACCCAGTACTTC. It encodes CASSLWQGGETQYF.

There are many counts of this clonotype. The rearrangement joins TRBV20-1 to TRBJ2-3; D uncertain. The CDR3 sequence is 12 residues long. V lost 0 bases, J lost 5 bases, and 6 bases lay in between. Germline assignment: CDR1 DFQATT and CDR2 SNEGSKA (reference sequence). As DNA, the CDR3 is TGCAGTGCTAGAGATCCTAGAGATACGCAGTATTTT. This translates into CSARDPRDTQYF.

This clonotype was seen at least ten times. The chain uses TRBV9 and TRBJ2-1; 10 bases align to TRBD2. V dropped 2 bases and J dropped 9; count of bases not matched to a gene: 5. Germline V gene data show CDR1 as SGDLS and CDR2 as YYNGEE. The CDR3 sequence is 14 residues long. CDR3 sequence reads: CASSVSSGSVEQFF. The CDR3 DNA is TGTGCCAGCAGCGTTTCTAGCGGGAGCGTTGAGCAGTTCTTC.

This clonotype was counted at least ten times. This chain joins TRBV11-2 and TRBJ1-6; D is unclear. Germline V lookup: CDR1 SGHAT, CDR2 FQNNGV. Trimming took 2 bases from V and 7 from J, leaving 6 bases between them. The CDR3 spans 13 residues. CDR3 DNA: TGTGCCAGCAGCTTAAACGGAAATTCACCCCTCCACTTT. Translation: CASSLNGNSPLHF.

V gene TRBV28 combines with J gene TRBJ1-1; D unresolved. The CDR3 consists of 12 residues. Germline V gene sequence: CDR1 MDHEN, CDR2 SYDVKM. Trimming took off 8 bases at V and 1 base at J, with 8 bases between the two ends. CDR3 DNA sequence: TGTGCCAGCCGCGCCTGGAACACTGAAGCTTTCTTT. This sequence encodes CASRAWNTEAFF.

This clonotype was found many times. The rearrangement links TRBV12-3 or TRBV12-4 to TRBJ1-3; TRBD1 agrees at 9 bases. J gave up 1 base and V 6 bases, and 4 bases lay outside the gene matches. The CDR3 extends over 15 amino acids. The CDR3 DNA follows: TGTGCCAGCAGACTACAGGGGGCTTCTGGAAACACCATATATTTT. Amino acids: CASRLQGASGNTIYF.

J is TRBJ1-3 and V is TRBV5-1; D ambiguous. This CDR3 contains 16 residues. Germline CDR1 reads SGHRS; CDR2 reads YFSETQ. With 3 bases removed from V and 0 bases from J, the gap between germline ends came to 13 bases. For the CDR3, the DNA is TGCGCCAGCAGCTCCGGTGCCGCTAACTCTGGAAACACCATATATTTT. This translates into CASSSGAANSGNTIYF. Full variable domain (remainder filled in from reference TRBV5-1 and TRBJ1-3): KAGVTQTPRYLIKTRGQQVTLSCSPISGHRSVSWYQQTPGQGLQFLFEYFSETQRNKGNFPGRFSGRQFSNSRSEMNVSTLELGDSALYLCASSSGAANSGNTIYFGEGSWLTVV.